One sample yielded the 16 T cell receptor beta chains listed below, sequenced in a study of T cell responses to AZD1222 COVID-19 vaccine. The protocol was immunoSEQ multiplex PCR, while the TCRdb copy is restricted to in-frame clones and leaves out a portion. The sample includes approximately 80,000 clones, roughly 87% seen only once; the top ten take about 5%. The starting material was peripheral blood, obtained on day 0 of MenACWY control vaccination. Receptors were obtained from an adult in good health.

This chain uses TRBV5-1 with TRBJ2-1; 9 positions agree with TRBD1. The CDR3 totals 15 residues. J gave up 7 bases and V 0 bases, and 5 bases lay outside the gene matches. Germline CDR1 is SGHRS and CDR2 is YFSETQ. The CDR3 DNA is TGCGCCAGCAGCTTGGGGGGACAGGGCCTGAATGAGCAGTTCTTC. This sequence encodes CASSLGGQGLNEQFF.

This chain uses TRBV7-2 with TRBJ1-6, with a weak D call TRBD1 (5 bases). The V gene lost 5 bases and the J gene lost 9 bases, with 11 bases spanning the gap. In germline, CDR1 is SGHTA, CDR2 FQGNSA. CDR3 length: 13 residues. The DNA for the CDR3 is TGTGCCAGCAGCGGGGGGAGGGGTTCACCCCTCCACTTT. Amino acids: CASSGGRGSPLHF.

Here the CDR3 DNA reads TGTGCCAGCAGCGTAGAGGGACAGGGCTACGAGCAGTACTTC. Residues: CASSVEGQGYEQYF. This sequence joins TRBV9 and TRBJ2-7; 9 positions match TRBD1. Germline values: CDR1 SGDLS, CDR2 YYNGEE. The ends lost 0 bases at V and 3 bases at J; junction bases unmatched: 1. CDR3 length: 14 residues.

The CDR3 loop reads CSASRGPEGSPLHF. CDR3 DNA sequence: TGCAGTGCTAGTAGGGGCCCGGAGGGTTCACCCCTCCACTTT. The J gene is TRBJ1-6, the V gene TRBV20-1, with D perhaps TRBD1 (5 bases). The CDR3 spans 14 residues. V lost 3 bases and J 9 bases, leaving 15 bases between the germline ends. Germline CDR1 reads DFQATT; CDR2 reads SNEGSKA (reference sequence).

The CDR3 DNA reads TGTGCCACCAGCAGAAACACAAGGACACTTGAAAAACTGTTTTTT. It translates to CATSRNTRTLEKLFF. The gene calls are TRBV15 and TRBJ1-4; a possible D gene is TRBD1 (5 bases). Trimming removed 2 bases at V and 7 bases at J, with 14 bases between. This CDR3 spans 15 amino acids. CDR1 is LNHNV, CDR2 YYDKDF, per germline (reference sequence).

V and J are TRBV19 and TRBJ2-1; the match to TRBD1 covers 8 bases. V gave up 3 bases and J gave up 7 bases; unmatched junction bases: 8. CDR3 length: 15 amino acids. Germline V gene lookup returns CDR1 LNHDA and CDR2 SQIVND (reference sequence). DNA of the CDR3: TGTGCCAGTAGTATCAGGACAGGGTCCCGTAATGAGCAGTTCTTC. This codes for CASSIRTGSRNEQFF.

The chain's CDR3 is CASSGRPHGDTEAFF. The CDR3 bases are TGTGCCAGCAGCGGCCGTCCACACGGAGACACTGAAGCTTTCTTT. This chain links TRBV9 with TRBJ1-1, with D unresolved. Germline V gene lookup returns CDR1 SGDLS and CDR2 YYNGEE. This CDR3 is 15 amino acids long. V lost 3 bases to trimming and J lost 3 bases, with 15 bases between them.

The chain combines TRBV2 with TRBJ2-3; D unclear. Germline CDR1 and CDR2: SNHLY and FYNNEI. The CDR3 sequence is 15 residues long. Trimming took 2 bases from V and 7 from J, leaving 16 bases between them. CDR3 coding DNA: TGTGCCAGCAGTGAACTCCCTATTCCTAGTTATACGCAGTATTTT. Its translation is CASSELPIPSYTQYF.

The V and J genes are TRBV3-1 (or the pseudogene TRBV3-2) and TRBJ2-1; TRBD1 agrees at 9 bases. Trimming took 4 bases from V and 8 from J; bases not matched to a gene: 9. CDR1 and CDR2 (germline): LGHDT, YNNKEL (reference sequence). The CDR3 covers 15 residues. The CDR3 here is CASSRSGQGQHEQFF. Written as DNA, the CDR3 is TGTGCCAGCAGCCGAAGTGGACAGGGGCAGCATGAGCAGTTCTTC.

The chain uses TRBV20-1 and TRBJ2-7, with D perhaps matching TRBD2 (6 bases). Looked up from germline, CDR1 is DFQATT and CDR2 is SNEGSKA (reference sequence). The CDR3 has 13 amino acids. The ends were cut back, 3 bases at V and 0 bases at J, with 9 bases in the middle. The CDR3 DNA follows: TGCAGTGCTAGTCCGACTAGCTCCTACGAGCAGTACTTC. Translation: CSASPTSSYEQYF.

The chain uses TRBV2 and TRBJ1-5, with TRBD1 matching 10 bases. With V trimmed by 3 bases and J by 2 bases, 4 bases remained unmatched. This CDR3 is 16 amino acids long. CDR1 and CDR2 from the germline V gene are SNHLY and FYNNEI. CDR3 in DNA: TGTGCCAGCAGTGAGCGGACAGGGGGGGGCAATCAGCCCCAGCATTTT. The encoded protein is CASSERTGGGNQPQHF.

This clone was found once. The rearrangement uses TRBV7-9 and TRBJ2-7; 10 bases match TRBD1. This CDR3 has 14 residues. CDR1 is SEHNR, CDR2 FQNEAQ, per germline (reference sequence). After removal of 8 bases from V and 5 bases from J, the junction contained 9 bases not matched to a gene. The CDR3 sequence: CASAVWTGGDEQYF. For the CDR3, the DNA is TGTGCCAGCGCCGTATGGACAGGGGGTGACGAGCAGTACTTC.

The chain joins TRBV10-3 to TRBJ1-1; 9 bases are a match to TRBD1. The CDR3 length is 15 residues. V was clipped by 5 bases and J by 4 bases; unmatched bases: 8. The germline V gene has CDR1 ENHRY and CDR2 SYGVKD. Here the CDR3 reads CAISPNRGQSTEAFF. In nucleotides, the CDR3 is TGTGCCATCAGTCCGAACAGGGGGCAGAGCACTGAAGCTTTCTTT.

A few counts support this clone. V gene TRBV19 combines with J gene TRBJ1-1; D is uncertain. The CDR3 loop spans 13 amino acids. Germline values: CDR1 LNHDA, CDR2 SQIVND (reference sequence). The V end was cut by 7 bases, the J end by 5 bases, with 14 bases between. The CDR3: CASIPTYETEAFF. The CDR3 coding sequence is TGTGCCAGTATCCCGACATACGAGACTGAAGCTTTCTTT.

This clone occurred once. The rearrangement links TRBV3-1 (or the pseudogene TRBV3-2) to TRBJ1-6; the D gene is possibly TRBD1 (5 bases). Trimming stripped 2 bases from V and 7 bases from J, with 18 bases between. CDR3 size: 17 residues. The germline CDR1 and CDR2 sequences are LGHDT and YNNKEL (reference sequence). CDR3 amino acids: CASSQTWGRLRNSPLHF. The CDR3 nucleotides are TGTGCCAGCAGCCAAACCTGGGGCAGGTTACGGAATTCACCCCTCCACTTT.

The chain recombines TRBV24-1 with TRBJ2-3; 7 positions match TRBD2. This CDR3 has 17 residues. Germline loops: CDR1 KGHDR, CDR2 SFDVKD. The junction had 14 bases not matched to a gene; V was cut back by 2 bases and J by 7 bases. Here the CDR3 reads CATSDSTAGRTSNTQYF. CDR3 DNA sequence: TGTGCCACCAGTGATTCGACAGCGGGGAGGACCTCGAATACGCAGTATTTT.